These T cell receptor beta chains were read from a single sample in a study of blood T cell repertoires in COVID-19. Repertoires were generated with immunoSEQ multiplex PCR, while TCRdb's copy carries only in-frame clones and drops some. There are some 350,000 clones in the sample; about 83% occur only once, and 2.5% to 3% lies in the top ten. Input material: peripheral blood. The origin of the receptors is a man aged 25-45 years with active or convalescent COVID-19. The CDR3 runs from the conserved cysteine through the conserved F or W. Fields, in order: CDR3 length, V gene, clone size, CDR3 protein. Rows may omit the clone size; those that give it use once, few, many or a size class.

len: 15
v_gene: TRBV7-5
abundance: NA
CDR3aa: CVRSLDVAGNQPQHF

len: 15
v_gene: TRBV7-9
abundance: few
CDR3aa: CASSLGSIGSNEQFF

len: 12
v_gene: TRBV3-1/TRBV3-2
abundance: few
CDR3aa: CASSPLPGGYTF

len: 11
v_gene: TRBV6-5
abundance: NA
CDR3aa: CASSSVYEQYF

len: 13
v_gene: TRBV6-2/TRBV6-3
abundance: NA
CDR3aa: CASSTDRSYGYTF

len: 18
v_gene: TRBV4-3
abundance: NA
CDR3aa: CASSQGRGQGVTNEKLFF

len: 13
v_gene: TRBV7-9
abundance: NA
CDR3aa: CASSHIMGEKLFF

len: 19
v_gene: TRBV7-6
abundance: NA
CDR3aa: CASSSVGLAGGFSTGELFF

len: 14
v_gene: TRBV30
abundance: NA
CDR3aa: CAYAGTGYSYEQYF

len: 14
v_gene: TRBV3-1/TRBV3-2
abundance: NA
CDR3aa: CASTVAGGNEKLFF

len: 14
v_gene: TRBV2
abundance: few
CDR3aa: CASRAGGVYNEQFF

len: 12
v_gene: TRBV12-3/TRBV12-4
abundance: NA
CDR3aa: CASSQGWAPLHF

len: 13
v_gene: TRBV6-6
abundance: NA
CDR3aa: CASSSQGDMSAFF

len: 14
v_gene: TRBV14
abundance: NA
CDR3aa: CASSRDRGSYEQYF

len: 10
v_gene: TRBV18
abundance: few
CDR3aa: CAGRGYGYTF

len: 13
v_gene: TRBV28
abundance: NA
CDR3aa: CASRGLSSAEQYF

len: 13
v_gene: TRBV30
abundance: NA
CDR3aa: CAWNRQGDQPQHF

len: 13
v_gene: TRBV3-1/TRBV3-2
abundance: once
CDR3aa: CASSPRVYNEQFF

len: 15
v_gene: TRBV10-3
abundance: few
CDR3aa: CAITSGQGGVGELFF

len: 17
v_gene: TRBV4-3
abundance: NA
CDR3aa: CASSQDLPPGLGNTIYF

len: 15
v_gene: TRBV5-8
abundance: NA
CDR3aa: CASSFRDRDNYGYTF

len: 19
v_gene: TRBV15
abundance: NA
CDR3aa: CATSRAGTATSTPRQPQHF

len: 13
v_gene: TRBV11-2
abundance: once
CDR3aa: CASSIGTANTIYF

len: 18
v_gene: TRBV7-9
abundance: NA
CDR3aa: CASSLATRGFGGNQPQHF

len: 15
v_gene: TRBV27
abundance: NA
CDR3aa: CASSLFGTLDTEAFF

len: 14
v_gene: TRBV7-8
abundance: few
CDR3aa: CASSLTDRNTEAFF

len: 13
v_gene: TRBV5-1
abundance: NA
CDR3aa: CASRTPGNSPWAF

len: 15
v_gene: TRBV2
abundance: NA
CDR3aa: CASSEVEGYNSPLHF

len: 13
v_gene: TRBV11-3
abundance: NA
CDR3aa: CASSLVQGSGYTF